Only one count was recorded for the clone carrying this T cell receptor beta chain. Its target is not known. A 5'RACE reaction primed in the constant segment made cDNA libraries of TCR alpha and TCR beta, and these carried sample barcodes and UMIs. TCRdb re-called the 5' RACE reads with MiXCR, one entry per CDR3 protein. The table has approximately 400,000 distinct CDR3 sequences, approximately 18% seen once. The entry originates in a study of T-cell memory formation after mild COVID-19. This CDR3 has 15 residues. In germline, CDR1 is SGHAT, CDR2 FQNNGV. V dropped 1 base and J dropped 1 base, with 9 bases sitting between them. Whole-study results and caveats: Some clones that responded were present in memory (sampled pre-infection), which suggests cross-reactive memory joined. The study found contracting CD4+ clones mainly in CM and EM and contracting CD8+ clones in EMRA.

The chain has TRBV11-2 and TRBJ2-3; D unclear. This TCR derives from a man between 18 and 35 years old who had mild COVID-19 (a few samples of this study predate the infection). Cell type and time point are not known. The sequenced sample was PBMCs or a T cell subset sorted from them (not recorded which). CDR3 bases: TGTGCCAGCAGCTTAGGACATCTAGGCACAGATACGCAGTATTTT. The encoded protein is CASSLGHLGTDTQYF.